This T cell receptor (beta chain) is from a study of regulatory T cells in long-lasting Graves disease. About the research overall: By definition, persistent Graves' disease involved antithyroid drugs for over 5 years alongside positive TSH receptor antibodies.

This clonotype was counted many times. Its specificity is not known. Study conclusions and caveats: There was favoring of TRBV28, TRBJ1-2 and TRBJ2-5 in persistent disease. Newly diagnosed Graves' patients exceeded persistent ones in TCR diversity.

Arm-PCR with iRepertoire HTBI primers amplified the CDR3 regions for these TCR beta libraries. TCRdb reprocessed the multiplex PCR reads with MiXCR, giving one entry per CDR3 protein. The sample includes about 400,000 distinct CDR3 sequences, less than 25% seen only once; the top ten take more than 20%. Trimming cost V 8 bases and J 0 bases, with 16 bases left between them. Per the germline V gene, CDR1 is MNHEY and CDR2 is SVGEGT. The CDR3 consists of 15 residues. The time point was: persistent/refractory GD, antithyroid drugs over 5 years with positive TRAb. There was RNA extracted from PBMCs, and the TCR library was made from it. The patients included were those that came from an endocrinology department in Xi'an, China.

The specimen comprised peripheral blood mononuclear cells (PBMCs), sampled when the disease was refractory, from a patient treated with antithyroid drugs. This TCR was sampled from a female donor with Graves disease. The rearrangement links TRBV6-2 or TRBV6-3 to TRBJ2-5; D is possibly TRBD1 (5 bases). CDR3 residues: CASRLDISNQETQYF. CDR3 coding DNA: TGTGCCAGCCGGTTGGACATATCCAACCAAGAGACCCAGTACTTC.